Detailed here is one T cell receptor (beta chain). This entry is derived from a study of blood T cell repertoires in COVID-19. Produced via immunoSEQ multiplex PCR; TCRdb's table is partial and in-frame only. The profile shows about 310,000 clones, roughly 86% of them singletons. After removal of 6 bases from V and 8 bases from J, the junction contained 7 bases not matched to a gene. Germline CDR1 is ENHRY and CDR2 is SYGVKD. The CDR3 contains 15 residues. This clonotype was sampled from a woman aged 18-29 years who had recovered from COVID-19. The chain employs TRBV10-3 and TRBJ1-6, with 10 bases lining up with TRBD1. What was sequenced was PBMCs or T cells enriched from blood (not recorded which). CDR3 DNA: TGTGCCATCAGGGGACAGGGGACGTCGGATTCACCCCTCCACTTT. This encodes CAIRGQGTSDSPLHF.